Shown below are 7 T cell receptor beta chains from a single sample sequenced in a study of beta chain features in type 1 diabetes. Study observations and caveats: In all four CD4+ subsets, TCRB CDR3 length was significantly, moderately reduced in type 1 diabetes.

For these TCRs, the target antigens are not known. Expressed TCRB transcripts were sequenced because the isolated RNA had all been reverse transcribed beforehand. Assay used: immunoSEQ multiplex PCR; TCRdb lists only in-frame clones, some missing. The sample carries 150,000 to 200,000 clones, around 8% recorded once. The sequencing input was central memory CD4+ T cells from blood. Every receptor here comes from a woman younger than 30 with type 1 diabetes.

This clone appeared a few times. This chain uses TRBV7-2 with TRBJ2-1; tentatively, D is TRBD2 (5 bases). Germline V gene lookup returns CDR1 SGHTA and CDR2 FQGNSA. This CDR3 spans 14 amino acids. V was shortened by 3 bases and J by 9 bases, with 15 bases between the two germline ends. CDR3 protein: CASSFWGAEREQFF. CDR3 sequence (DNA): TGTGCCAGCAGCTTCTGGGGAGCGGAGCGTGAGCAGTTCTTC.

This clone came up a few times. The V and J genes are TRBV7-2 and TRBJ2-3, with TRBD2 as a possible D gene (5 bases). Trimming removed 7 bases at V and 4 bases at J, with 18 bases between. CDR3 length: 15 amino acids. Per germline, CDR1 SGHTA and CDR2 FQGNSA. In nucleotides, the CDR3 is TGTGCCAGCACCCTAGGAGGCCCGGAGGCAGATACGCAGTATTTT. Its translation: CASTLGGPEADTQYF.

This clone was seen a handful of times. The V call is TRBV29-1, the J call TRBJ2-5, with 7 bases matching TRBD1. The DNA end is more similar to TRBJ2-7, so the J call may be wrong. Germline V gene sequence: CDR1 SQVTM, CDR2 ANQGSEA. The CDR3 contains 12 residues. The CDR3 DNA follows: TGCAGCGTAGAGAGGACAGGCCGCGAGCAGTACTTC. Its protein is CSVERTGREQYF.

There are a few counts of this clone. This sequence joins TRBV4-2 and TRBJ1-2; 7 bases align to TRBD1. The CDR3 runs to 15 residues. CDR1 and CDR2 (germline): LGHNA, YNFKEQ. The V segment lost 4 bases and the J segment 4 bases; nucleotides outside the gene matches: 9. The CDR3 here is CASSPRTGSAYGYTF. The CDR3 nucleotides read TGTGCCAGCAGCCCGAGGACAGGATCCGCCTATGGCTACACCTTC.

A note on this clone: Distinct nucleotide sequences in the sample also encode this CDR3. The chain combines TRBV7-2 with TRBJ2-7, with 12 bases identical to TRBD2. Germline assignment: CDR1 SGHTA and CDR2 FQGNSA. V trimming: 5 bases; J trimming: 5 bases; junction bases outside the gene matches: 4. The CDR3 has 14 amino acids. As DNA, the CDR3 is TGTGCCAGCAGCGACCGGACTAGCGGGGACGAGCAGTACTTC. Translation gives CASSDRTSGDEQYF.

In this sample, this clone turned up a few times. The gene calls are TRBV7-9 and TRBJ2-5; D may be TRBD2 (6 bases). The DNA end is more similar to TRBJ2-7, so the J call may be wrong. Per germline, CDR1 SEHNR and CDR2 FQNEAQ (reference sequence). The CDR3 runs to 14 residues. The CDR3: CASATGAGSYEQYF. The CDR3 bases are TGTGCCAGCGCTACGGGAGCTGGTTCCTACGAGCAGTACTTC.

This chain links TRBV14 with TRBJ1-4; D remains unclear. The CDR3 has 13 residues. CDR1 and CDR2 (germline): SGHDN, FVKESK. With 1 base removed from V and 8 bases from J, the gap between germline ends came to 8 bases. CDR3 in DNA: TGTGCCAGCAGCCAAGGGGCACGCGAAAAACTGTTTTTT. Translating gives CASSQGAREKLFF.